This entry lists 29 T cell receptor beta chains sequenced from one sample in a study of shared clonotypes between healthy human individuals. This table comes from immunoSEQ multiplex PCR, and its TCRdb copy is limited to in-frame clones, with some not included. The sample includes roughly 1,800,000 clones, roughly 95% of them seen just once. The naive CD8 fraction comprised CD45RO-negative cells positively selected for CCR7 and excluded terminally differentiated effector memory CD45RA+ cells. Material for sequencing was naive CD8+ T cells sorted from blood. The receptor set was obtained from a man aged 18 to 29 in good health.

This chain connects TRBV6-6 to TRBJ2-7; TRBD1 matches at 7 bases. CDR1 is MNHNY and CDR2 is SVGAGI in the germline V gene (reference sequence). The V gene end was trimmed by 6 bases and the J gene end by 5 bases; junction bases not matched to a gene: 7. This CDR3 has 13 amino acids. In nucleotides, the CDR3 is TGTGCCAGCAGCGTGGGACAGATTAACGAGCAGTACTTC. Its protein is CASSVGQINEQYF.

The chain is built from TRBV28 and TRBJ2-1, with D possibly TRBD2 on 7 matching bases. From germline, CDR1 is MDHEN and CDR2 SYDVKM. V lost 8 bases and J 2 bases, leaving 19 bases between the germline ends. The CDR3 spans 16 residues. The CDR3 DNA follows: TGTGCCAGCCAAAGGGAGGGGGAGGGGACCTACAATGAGCAGTTCTTC. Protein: CASQREGEGTYNEQFF. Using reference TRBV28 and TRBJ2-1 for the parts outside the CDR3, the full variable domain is DVKVTQSSRYLVKRTGEKVFLECVQDMDHENMFWYRQDPGLGLRLIYFSYDVKMKEKGDIPEGYSVSREKKERFSLILESASTNQTSMYLCASQREGEGTYNEQFFGPGTRLTVL.

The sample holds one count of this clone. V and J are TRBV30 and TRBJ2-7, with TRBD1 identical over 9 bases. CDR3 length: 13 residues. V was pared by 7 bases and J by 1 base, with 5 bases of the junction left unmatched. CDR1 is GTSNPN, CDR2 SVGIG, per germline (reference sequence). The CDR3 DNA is TGTGCCTTCCGGGACAGGGAGTCCTACGAGCAGTACTTC. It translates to CAFRDRESYEQYF.

CDR3 sequence reads: CASSLRGSGDLEQFF. The CDR3 region has the DNA TGCGCCAGCAGCTTGCGAGGTAGCGGGGACCTGGAGCAGTTCTTC. This chain links TRBV5-1 with TRBJ2-1; 8 nucleotides line up with TRBD2. This CDR3 contains 15 residues. CDR1 and CDR2 from the germline V gene are SGHRS and YFSETQ. The V segment lost 1 base and the J segment 10 bases; nucleotides outside the gene matches: 10. The full variable domain, completed using reference TRBV5-1 and TRBJ2-1, is KAGVTQTPRYLIKTRGQQVTLSCSPISGHRSVSWYQQTPGQGLQFLFEYFSETQRNKGNFPGRFSGRQFSNSRSEMNVSTLELGDSALYLCASSLRGSGDLEQFFGPGTRLTVL.

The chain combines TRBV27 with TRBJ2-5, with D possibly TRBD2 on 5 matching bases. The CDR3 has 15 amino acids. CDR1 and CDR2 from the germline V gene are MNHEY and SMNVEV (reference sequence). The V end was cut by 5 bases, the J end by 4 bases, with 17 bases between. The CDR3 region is CASSPWTLEGETQYF. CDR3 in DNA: TGTGCCAGCAGTCCCTGGACCCTCGAGGGAGAGACCCAGTACTTC.

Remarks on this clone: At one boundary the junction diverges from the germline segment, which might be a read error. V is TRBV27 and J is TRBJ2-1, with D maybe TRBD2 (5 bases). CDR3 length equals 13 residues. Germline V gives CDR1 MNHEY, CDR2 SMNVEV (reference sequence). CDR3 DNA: TGTGCCAGCAGTTTATCGGGTGGAGGAGAACGTCTCTTC. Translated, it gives CASSLSGGGERLF.

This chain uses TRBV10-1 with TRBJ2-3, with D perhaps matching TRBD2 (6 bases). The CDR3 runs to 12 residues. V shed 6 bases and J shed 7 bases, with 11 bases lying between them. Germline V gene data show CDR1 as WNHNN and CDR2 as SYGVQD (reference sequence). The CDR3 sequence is CASRPGGHTQYF. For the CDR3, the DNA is TGCGCCAGCAGACCCGGGGGACATACGCAGTATTTT.

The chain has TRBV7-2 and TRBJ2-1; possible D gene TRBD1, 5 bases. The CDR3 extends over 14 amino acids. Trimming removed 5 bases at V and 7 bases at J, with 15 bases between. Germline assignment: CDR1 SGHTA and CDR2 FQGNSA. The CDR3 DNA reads TGTGCCAGCAGCGTGACAGTCCTTGGTAATGAGCAGTTCTTC. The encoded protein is CASSVTVLGNEQFF. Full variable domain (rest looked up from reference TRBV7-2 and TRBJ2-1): GAGVSQSPSNKVTEKGKDVELRCDPISGHTALYWYRQSLGQGLEFLIYFQGNSAPDKSGLPSDRFSAERTGGSVSTLTIQRTQQEDSAVYLCASSVTVLGNEQFFGPGTRLTVL.

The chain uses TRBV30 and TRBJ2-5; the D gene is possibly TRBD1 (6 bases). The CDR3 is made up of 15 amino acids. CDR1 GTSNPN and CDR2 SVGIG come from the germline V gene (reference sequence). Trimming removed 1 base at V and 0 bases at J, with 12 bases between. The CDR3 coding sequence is TGTGCCTGGAGTGACGAAAGGGGGAACCAAGAGACCCAGTACTTC. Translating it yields CAWSDERGNQETQYF.

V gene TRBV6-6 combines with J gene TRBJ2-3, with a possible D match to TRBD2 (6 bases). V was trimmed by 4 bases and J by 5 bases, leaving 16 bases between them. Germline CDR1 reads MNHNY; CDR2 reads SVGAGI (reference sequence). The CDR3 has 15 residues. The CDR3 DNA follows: TGTGCCAGCAGTTGGGTTGGGCGGGAAATAGATACGCAGTATTTT. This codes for CASSWVGREIDTQYF.

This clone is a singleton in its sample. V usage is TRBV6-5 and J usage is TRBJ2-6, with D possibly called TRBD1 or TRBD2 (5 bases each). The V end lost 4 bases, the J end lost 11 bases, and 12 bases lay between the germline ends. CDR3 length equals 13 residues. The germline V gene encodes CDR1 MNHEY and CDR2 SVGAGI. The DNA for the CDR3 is TGTGCCAGCAGTTGGGGGTTAAGCGACGTCCTGACTTTC. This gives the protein CASSWGLSDVLTF.

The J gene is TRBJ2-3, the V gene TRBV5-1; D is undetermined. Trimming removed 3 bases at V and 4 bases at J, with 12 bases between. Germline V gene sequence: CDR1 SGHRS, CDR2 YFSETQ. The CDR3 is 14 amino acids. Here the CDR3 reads CASSWIVGADTQYF. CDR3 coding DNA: TGCGCCAGCAGCTGGATTGTAGGCGCAGATACGCAGTATTTT.

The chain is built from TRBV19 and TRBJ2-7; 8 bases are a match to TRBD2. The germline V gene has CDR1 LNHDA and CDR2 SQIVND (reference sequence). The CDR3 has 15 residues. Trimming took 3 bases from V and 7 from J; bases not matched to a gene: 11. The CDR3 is CASSITGNLAGEQYF. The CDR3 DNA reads TGTGCCAGTAGTATCACAGGGAACCTAGCGGGTGAGCAGTACTTC.

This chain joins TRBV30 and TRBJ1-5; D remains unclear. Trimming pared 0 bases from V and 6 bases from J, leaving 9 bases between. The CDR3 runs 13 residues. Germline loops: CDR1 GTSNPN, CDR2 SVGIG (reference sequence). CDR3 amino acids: CAWSVVGSQPQHF. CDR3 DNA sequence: TGTGCCTGGAGTGTGGTGGGCAGTCAGCCCCAGCATTTT.

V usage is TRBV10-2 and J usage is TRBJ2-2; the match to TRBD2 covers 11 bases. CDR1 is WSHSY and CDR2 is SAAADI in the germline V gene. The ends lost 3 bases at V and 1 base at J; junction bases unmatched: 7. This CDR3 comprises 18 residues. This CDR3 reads CASSDFRGTSGNTGELFF. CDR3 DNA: TGCGCCAGCAGTGATTTCAGGGGGACTAGCGGGAACACCGGGGAGCTGTTTTTT.

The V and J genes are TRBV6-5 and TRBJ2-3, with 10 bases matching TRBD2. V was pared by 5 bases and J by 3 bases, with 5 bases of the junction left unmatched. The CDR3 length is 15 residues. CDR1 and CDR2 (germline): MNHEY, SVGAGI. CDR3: CASSPQRGGTDTQYF. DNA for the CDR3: TGTGCCAGCAGTCCTCAGCGGGGGGGAACAGATACGCAGTATTTT.

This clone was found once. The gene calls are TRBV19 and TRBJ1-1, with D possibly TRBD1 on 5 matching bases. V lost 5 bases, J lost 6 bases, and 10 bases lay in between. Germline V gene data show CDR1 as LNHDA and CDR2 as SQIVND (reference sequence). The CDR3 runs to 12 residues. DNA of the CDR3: TGTGCCAGTAGTCAAGGGGTCGCTGAAGCTTTCTTT. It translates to CASSQGVAEAFF.

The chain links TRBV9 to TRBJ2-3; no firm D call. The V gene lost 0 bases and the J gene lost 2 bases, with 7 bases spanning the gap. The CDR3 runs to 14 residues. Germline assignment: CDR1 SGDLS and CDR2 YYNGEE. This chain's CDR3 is CASSVASYTDTQYF. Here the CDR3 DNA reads TGTGCCAGCAGCGTAGCAAGCTACACAGATACGCAGTATTTT.

CDR3 coding DNA: TGCGCCAGCAGCCAAGATAACCCTAGCTGGAGCACTGAGCAGTTCTTC. This encodes CASSQDNPSWSTEQFF. The chain joins TRBV4-1 to TRBJ2-1; D is possibly TRBD2 (5 bases). V lost 0 bases and J lost 9, with 18 bases in between. The germline V gene has CDR1 MGHRA and CDR2 YSYEKL. The CDR3 runs 16 residues.

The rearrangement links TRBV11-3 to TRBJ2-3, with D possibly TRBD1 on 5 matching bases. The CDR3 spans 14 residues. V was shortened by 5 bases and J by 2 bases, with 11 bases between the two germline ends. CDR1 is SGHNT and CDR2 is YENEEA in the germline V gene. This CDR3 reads CASSRLGATDTQYF. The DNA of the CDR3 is TGTGCCAGCAGCCGCCTAGGGGCCACAGATACGCAGTATTTT.

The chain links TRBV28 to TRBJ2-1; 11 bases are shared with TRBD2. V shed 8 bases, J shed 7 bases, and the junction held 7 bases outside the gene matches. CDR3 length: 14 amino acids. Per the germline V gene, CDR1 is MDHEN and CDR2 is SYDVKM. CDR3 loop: CASLLAGGPNEQFF. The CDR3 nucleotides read TGTGCCAGCCTCTTAGCGGGGGGGCCGAATGAGCAGTTCTTC.

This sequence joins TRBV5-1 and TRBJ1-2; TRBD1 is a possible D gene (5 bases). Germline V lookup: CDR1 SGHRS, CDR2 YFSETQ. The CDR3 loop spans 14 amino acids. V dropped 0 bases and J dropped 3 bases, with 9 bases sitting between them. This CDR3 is CASSLDWGHYGYTF. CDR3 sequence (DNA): TGCGCCAGCAGCTTGGATTGGGGCCACTATGGCTACACCTTC.

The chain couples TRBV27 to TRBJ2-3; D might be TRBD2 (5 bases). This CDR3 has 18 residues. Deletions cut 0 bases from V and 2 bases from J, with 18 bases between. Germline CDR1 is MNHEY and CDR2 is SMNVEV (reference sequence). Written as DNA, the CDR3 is TGTGCCAGCAGTTTATCCGTTGAGGGCCCCAGCTCCACAGATACGCAGTATTTT. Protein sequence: CASSLSVEGPSSTDTQYF.

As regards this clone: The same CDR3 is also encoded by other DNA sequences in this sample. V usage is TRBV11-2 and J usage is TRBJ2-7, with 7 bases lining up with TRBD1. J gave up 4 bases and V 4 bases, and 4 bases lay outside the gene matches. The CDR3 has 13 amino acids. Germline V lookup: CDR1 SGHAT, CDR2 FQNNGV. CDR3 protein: CASSSRDSYEQYF. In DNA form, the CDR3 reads TGTGCCAGCAGCTCCCGGGACAGTTACGAGCAGTACTTC.

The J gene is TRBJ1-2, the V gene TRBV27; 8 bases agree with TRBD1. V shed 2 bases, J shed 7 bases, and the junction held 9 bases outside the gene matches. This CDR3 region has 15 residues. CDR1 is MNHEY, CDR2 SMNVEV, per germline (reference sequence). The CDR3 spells CASSLPGGDRSGYTF. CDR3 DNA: TGTGCCAGCAGTTTACCCGGAGGGGACAGGAGTGGCTACACCTTC.

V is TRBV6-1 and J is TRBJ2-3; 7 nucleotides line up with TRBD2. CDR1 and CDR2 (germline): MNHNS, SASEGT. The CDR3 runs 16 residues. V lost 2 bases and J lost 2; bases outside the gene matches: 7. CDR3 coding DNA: TGTGCCAGCAGTGAATTGGCTCTAGCGGTCACAGATACGCAGTATTTT. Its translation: CASSELALAVTDTQYF.

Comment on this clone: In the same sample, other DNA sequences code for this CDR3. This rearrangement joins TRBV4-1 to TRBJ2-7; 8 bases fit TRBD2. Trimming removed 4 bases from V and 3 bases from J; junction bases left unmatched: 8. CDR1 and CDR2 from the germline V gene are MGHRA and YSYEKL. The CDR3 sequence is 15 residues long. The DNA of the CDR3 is TGCGCCAGCAGCCCCCCCGGGGGGGGCAACTACGAGCAGTACTTC. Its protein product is CASSPPGGGNYEQYF.

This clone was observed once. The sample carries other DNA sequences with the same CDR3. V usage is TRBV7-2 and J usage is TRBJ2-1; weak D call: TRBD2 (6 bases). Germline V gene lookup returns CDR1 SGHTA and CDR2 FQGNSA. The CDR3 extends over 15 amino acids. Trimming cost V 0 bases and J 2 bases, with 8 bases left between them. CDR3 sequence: CASSLAGGPYNEQFF. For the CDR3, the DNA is TGTGCCAGCAGCTTAGCGGGAGGACCCTACAATGAGCAGTTCTTC.

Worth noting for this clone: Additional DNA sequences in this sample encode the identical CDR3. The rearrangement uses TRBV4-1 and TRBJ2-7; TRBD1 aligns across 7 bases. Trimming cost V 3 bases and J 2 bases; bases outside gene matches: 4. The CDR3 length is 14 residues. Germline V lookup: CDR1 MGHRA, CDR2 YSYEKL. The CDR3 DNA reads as TGCGCCAGCAGCCAGAGGACAGGAGCCTACGAGCAGTACTTC. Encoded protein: CASSQRTGAYEQYF.